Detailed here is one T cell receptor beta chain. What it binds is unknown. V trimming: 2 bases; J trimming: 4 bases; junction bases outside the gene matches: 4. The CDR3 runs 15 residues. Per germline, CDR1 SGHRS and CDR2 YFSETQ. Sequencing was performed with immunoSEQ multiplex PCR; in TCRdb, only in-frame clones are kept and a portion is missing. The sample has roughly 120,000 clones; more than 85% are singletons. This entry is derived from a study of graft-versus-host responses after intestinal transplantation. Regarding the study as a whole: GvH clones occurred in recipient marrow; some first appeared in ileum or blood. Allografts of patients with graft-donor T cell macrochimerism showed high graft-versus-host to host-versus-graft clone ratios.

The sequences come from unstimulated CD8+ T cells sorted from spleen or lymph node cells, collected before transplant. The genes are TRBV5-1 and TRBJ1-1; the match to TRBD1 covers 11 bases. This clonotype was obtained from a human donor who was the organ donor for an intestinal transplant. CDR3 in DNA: TGCGCCAGCAGCTTATCCGGGACAGGGGGCACTGAAGCTTTCTTT. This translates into CASSLSGTGGTEAFF.